This T cell receptor (beta chain) derives from a study of control samples from healthy donors and cancer patients. Germline lookup yields CDR1 SGHTA and CDR2 FQGNSA. The CDR3 consists of 14 residues. Deletions cut 0 bases from V and 0 bases from J, with 5 bases between. Method: immunoSEQ multiplex PCR; TCRdb's copy keeps in-frame clones and lacks some. This table has around 150,000 clones, approximately 94% appearing once. The receptor's source is a man aged 55 to 70 with colorectal cancer. The rearrangement links TRBV7-2 to TRBJ1-1; D gene ambiguous. Sequencing was carried out using PBMCs. CDR3 amino acids: CASSLAGLNTEAFF. DNA for the CDR3: TGTGCCAGCAGCTTAGCGGGCCTGAACACTGAAGCTTTCTTT.